This TCR beta chain was sequenced for a study of CD8 T cells in Susac syndrome. V gave up 0 bases and J gave up 5 bases, with 5 bases separating them. The CDR3 has 13 amino acids. Reverse transcription of 0.5 to 1 ug RNA used random hexamers. MiXCR was run by TCRdb on the immunoSEQ multiplex PCR reads, yielding one entry per CDR3 protein. The table lists tens of thousands of distinct CDR3 sequences, 95% of them singletons. V is TRBV12-3 or TRBV12-4 and J is TRBJ2-1, with a tentative D call TRBD2 (5 bases). Specimen: CD8+ T cells from PBMCs. The source of this sequence is a human donor with Susac syndrome. The CDR3 loop is CASSLARDNEQFF. CDR3 coding DNA: TGTGCCAGCAGTTTAGCGCGGGACAATGAGCAGTTCTTC.